These 15 T cell receptor beta chains were sequenced from one sample in a study of cytomegalovirus exposure and HLA in healthy donors (dated by TCRdb to about 2017). The library was built by means of the immunoSEQ multiplex PCR assay. The source is immuneACCESS, and TCRdb retained only in-frame sequences with V and J called. Part of the clones is not carried over; for the studies checked, unresolved V genes explain less than half of this, and the remainder is unexplained. This sample has some 150,000 clones in its table, and just under 90% of those were observed once. Of the sample, roughly 6.4% is held by the ten largest clones. The sample consisted of PBMCs. These receptors originate from a woman aged 25-40 years in good health and CMV-seropositive.

The chain links TRBV6-1 to TRBJ2-5, with D possibly TRBD2 on 6 matching bases. CDR3 size: 13 residues. Deletions cut 3 bases from V and 10 bases from J, with 15 bases between. Germline CDR1 and CDR2: MNHNS and SASEGT. DNA of the CDR3: TGTGCCAGCAGTGACCCTATGCGGAGGGACCAGTACTTC. It encodes CASSDPMRRDQYF.

V usage is TRBV29-1 and J usage is TRBJ2-1, with a weak D call TRBD2 (6 bases). Per germline, CDR1 SQVTM and CDR2 ANQGSEA. This CDR3 is built from 15 residues. The V end was cut by 7 bases, the J end by 0 bases, with 16 bases between. The CDR3 sequence is CSAGGGGGSYNEQFF. The CDR3 coding sequence is TGCAGCGCTGGGGGTGGGGGAGGCTCCTACAATGAGCAGTTCTTC.

The genes are TRBV2 and TRBJ1-4; 9 bases are shared with TRBD1. Germline trimming cut 6 bases from V and 5 bases from J; bases unmatched to any gene: 4. Looked up from germline, CDR1 is SNHLY and CDR2 is FYNNEI. The CDR3 spans 14 residues. The DNA of the CDR3 is TGTGCCAGCAGGGTGGGGACAGGGAATGAAAAACTGTTTTTT. Amino acid sequence: CASRVGTGNEKLFF.

The chain has TRBV19 and TRBJ2-6, with D perhaps matching TRBD2 (5 bases). Trimming removed 8 bases from V and 1 base from J, with 15 bases in between. Germline V gene sequence: CDR1 LNHDA, CDR2 SQIVND (reference sequence). The CDR3 runs to 16 residues. CDR3 bases: TGTGCCAGTCAAAGGTATAGAGGGTCTGGGGCCAACGTCCTGACTTTC. This translates into CASQRYRGSGANVLTF.

This clone has a single count. The V gene is TRBV7-9, the J gene TRBJ2-5; D is perhaps TRBD2 (5 bases). Germline values: CDR1 SEHNR, CDR2 FQNEAQ (reference sequence). V dropped 1 base and J dropped 2 bases, with 17 bases sitting between them. The CDR3 covers 17 residues. DNA for the CDR3: TGTGCCAGCAGCTTAGTCTCGTACCGGACTTTACAAGAGACCCAGTACTTC. It yields the protein CASSLVSYRTLQETQYF.

The V and J genes are TRBV5-6 and TRBJ2-1, with TRBD2 matching over 8 bases. This CDR3 has 19 amino acids. Losses at the gene ends were 0 bases for V and 0 bases for J; bases not matched to a gene: 11. The germline CDR1 and CDR2 sequences are SGHDT and YYEEEE. CDR3 DNA: TGTGCCAGCAGCTTGGTCAAGGACTTAGCGGGAAGCTCCTACAATGAGCAGTTCTTC. Residues: CASSLVKDLAGSSYNEQFF.

The rearrangement uses TRBV9 and TRBJ2-7; 10 bases agree with TRBD2. CDR3 length equals 19 residues. Germline CDR1 is SGDLS and CDR2 is YYNGEE. J lost 0 bases, V lost 4 bases, and 16 bases had no gene match. CDR3 coding DNA: TGTGCCAGCAGCCCCCAAGCGGGGGGGGCCTACTTACTCTCCTACGAGCAGTACTTC. Its translation is CASSPQAGGAYLLSYEQYF.

The V and J genes are TRBV18 and TRBJ2-1; D remains ambiguous. Germline V gene lookup returns CDR1 KGHSH and CDR2 LQKENI. The V gene lost 1 base and the J gene lost 0 bases, with 22 bases spanning the gap. This CDR3 has 20 residues. CDR3 DNA: TGTGCCAGCTCACCACTCTTGCCAGGCCAGTATTCAAGCTCCTACAATGAGCAGTTCTTC. This codes for CASSPLLPGQYSSSYNEQFF.

V is TRBV5-1 and J is TRBJ2-3, with D unresolved. The CDR3 length is 15 residues. V lost 0 bases, J lost 2 bases, and 10 bases lay in between. The germline CDR1 and CDR2 sequences are SGHRS and YFSETQ. The CDR3 sequence is CASSLAGPITDTQYF. Written as DNA, the CDR3 is TGCGCCAGCAGCTTGGCCGGTCCTATCACAGATACGCAGTATTTT.

The V call is TRBV2, the J call TRBJ2-3; the D gene is possibly TRBD2 (5 bases). The CDR3 is 13 residues long. Germline CDR1 SNHLY, CDR2 FYNNEI. Trimming left V 9 bases short and J 4 bases short, with 14 bases between. The CDR3 region has the DNA TGTGCCAGGGGCCTACCCGGGGCAGATACGCAGTATTTT. It translates to CARGLPGADTQYF.

The chain uses TRBV2 and TRBJ1-1; no firm D call. Germline V gene sequence: CDR1 SNHLY, CDR2 FYNNEI. The germline V and J ends were trimmed by 3 bases and 2 bases, with 10 bases remaining between them. The CDR3 is 14 amino acids. CDR3 sequence reads: CASSEWASNTEAFF. The DNA of the CDR3 is TGTGCCAGCAGTGAGTGGGCTTCTAACACTGAAGCTTTCTTT.

The chain couples TRBV4-1 to TRBJ1-4; possibly TRBD1 for D (6 bases). The V end lost 3 bases, the J end lost 6 bases, and 11 bases lay between the germline ends. Germline CDR1 and CDR2: MGHRA and YSYEKL. CDR3 length: 14 residues. CDR3: CASSHFAGDEKLFF. CDR3 DNA: TGCGCCAGCAGCCACTTCGCAGGGGATGAAAAACTGTTTTTT.

The genes are TRBV7-8 and TRBJ1-4; D possibly corresponds to TRBD1 (6 bases). The V gene lost 2 bases and the J gene lost 5 bases, with 9 bases spanning the gap. The germline gives CDR1 SGHVS, CDR2 FQNEAQ. There are 14 residues in the CDR3. CDR3 DNA: TGTGCCAGCAGCTTAACAGGGCGGAATGAAAAACTGTTTTTT. It specifies CASSLTGRNEKLFF.

The chain uses TRBV6-5 and TRBJ2-7; 7 bases fit TRBD2. Germline lookup yields CDR1 MNHEY and CDR2 SVGAGI. The CDR3 has 16 amino acids. The J segment lost 2 bases and the V segment lost 0 bases, leaving 7 bases of the junction unmatched. The CDR3 DNA reads as TGTGCCAGCAGTTACTCGATGTCTAGCGGAACCTACGAGCAGTACTTC. It yields the protein CASSYSMSSGTYEQYF.

The chain combines TRBV9 with TRBJ2-7; TRBD1 matches 11 bases. The CDR3 contains 16 residues. The J segment lost 5 bases and the V segment lost 0 bases, leaving 7 bases of the junction unmatched. CDR1 and CDR2 (germline): SGDLS, YYNGEE. CDR3 sequence (DNA): TGTGCCAGCAGCGTAGGGGCGGGACAGGGGGTGGACGAGCAGTACTTC. This encodes CASSVGAGQGVDEQYF.